This T cell receptor beta chain appears in the sequencing data of a study of cytomegalovirus exposure and HLA in healthy donors. This clone turned up a few times. Its antigen remains unidentified. Broader study findings: In an earlier analysis, productive rearrangement rates for most beta V segments clustered near 87% or 30%. A few chains linked to CMV were shown in vitro to be specific for CMV antigens.

The CDR3 runs to 17 residues. CDR1 is MGHRA and CDR2 is YSYEKL in the germline V gene. V was pared by 2 bases and J by 2 bases, with 5 bases of the junction left unmatched. The PCR employed 60 Vbeta primers together with 13 Jbeta primers. The assay was immunoSEQ multiplex PCR, and TCRdb's table has in-frame clones only and misses some. The data contain over 90,000 clones, roughly 83% of them seen just once; the ten biggest clones take up 2% to 3%. Each of the donors was a healthy bone marrow donor. This clonotype was obtained from a man aged 35 to 55 in good health and CMV-seronegative. The J gene is TRBJ2-3, the V gene TRBV4-1; 12 nucleotides match TRBD2. The sequenced sample consisted of PBMCs. This CDR3 is CASSQQTSGGLTDTQYF. In nucleotides, the CDR3 is TGCGCCAGCAGCCAACAAACTAGCGGGGGGCTCACAGATACGCAGTATTTT.